Below, one TCR beta chain is given with its context. The antigen is undetermined. Researchers prepared the TCRbeta library using unique molecular identifiers, the study reports. TCRdb called the PCR reads again in MiXCR, with one record for every CDR3 protein. Of around 270,000 distinct CDR3 sequences in the sample, over 7% were seen once. This sample is drawn from a study of T-cell reconstitution after alpha-beta-depleted transplantation in children. Findings of the study overall: At around two months after transplant, the alpha-beta T cells were reportedly derived from several hundred expanded clones that came from non-depleted graft cells. T cells produced anew were the main source of T-cell counts and diversity one year after transplant.

Trimming stripped 3 bases from V and 2 bases from J, with 8 bases between. CDR1 is MNHEY and CDR2 is SVGEGT in the germline V gene. The CDR3 is 14 residues long. This clonotype originated in a female patient aged 2 to 10 who had a stem cell transplant for Fanconi anemia, so the T cells may come from the graft donor. The chain joins TRBV6-2 or TRBV6-3 to TRBJ1-5, with D unresolved. Sequenced here: peripheral blood, sampled 360 days after TCRalphabeta/CD19-depleted stem cell transplant. The CDR3 here is CASSYWGGNQPQHF. The DNA for the CDR3 is TGTGCCAGCAGTTATTGGGGTGGCAATCAGCCCCAGCATTTT.